This T cell receptor beta chain was identified in a study of PD-1 blockade in classical Hodgkin lymphoma. Findings of the study overall: Researchers reported that CD4+ TCR diversity, though not CD8+, rose significantly by C4D1.

Some clones are missing from TCRdb's copy, which holds only in-frame ones; the method was immunoSEQ multiplex PCR. The profile shows some 58,000 clones, roughly 89% of them singletons. The time point denotes: cycle 4 day 1 (C4D1), after 6 weeks of nivolumab. There was relapse after autologous stem cell transplantation in every patient, and there was variation in brentuximab vedotin exposure. This clone was counted once. The antigen remains unidentified. V shed 4 bases and J 6 bases; nucleotides not matched to a gene: 5. Germline CDR1 is LNHDA and CDR2 is SQIVND (reference sequence). The length of the CDR3 is 14 residues.

The specimen was peripheral blood mononuclear cells (PBMCs), collected before the fourth cycle of nivolumab. The sequence was obtained from a human donor with classical Hodgkin lymphoma. The V call is TRBV19, the J call TRBJ2-1; the match to TRBD2 covers 8 bases. DNA for the CDR3: TGTGCCAGTAGTACCTTTAGCGGGACCAATGAGCAGTTCTTC. Translation: CASSTFSGTNEQFF.